This TCR beta chain was captured in a study of blood T cell repertoires in COVID-19. Study as a whole: Acute and convalescent COVID-19 samples came from the United States, Italy and Spain.

This CDR3 is 13 amino acids long. V gave up 10 bases and J gave up 2 bases, with 12 bases separating them. Germline V gives CDR1 SEHNR, CDR2 FQNEAQ (reference sequence). Profiled with immunoSEQ multiplex PCR; TCRdb holds only in-frame clones, not every one. The sample consists of over 350,000 clones, 85% to 90% of them appearing once. The TCR comes from a woman aged 18-29 years who had recovered from COVID-19. Sequencing was carried out using PBMCs or T cells enriched from blood (not recorded which). V usage is TRBV7-9 and J usage is TRBJ1-5; perhaps TRBD1 as D (5 bases). The CDR3 is CATGMVGNQPQHF. DNA of the CDR3: TGTGCCACAGGGATGGTGGGCAATCAGCCCCAGCATTTT.